Listed here is a single T cell receptor (beta chain). The antigen it binds to is not known. Base qualities are not provided; no much larger clone lies one nucleotide away. The data originate from a study of control samples from healthy donors and cancer patients (dated by TCRdb to 2018 to 2021). Libraries were made using the immunoSEQ multiplex PCR assay. Drawn from immuneACCESS, this table holds only the in-frame rearrangements with V and J called that TCRdb kept. Clones are partly lost; checked studies trace under half to an unresolved V gene and leave the rest unexplained. The sample table lists more than 140,000 clones, around 90% of them with a count of one. The ten largest clones capture approximately 6.8% of the sample. From its cysteine to its phenylalanine, the CDR3 spans 14 amino acids. Only CDR3 DNA is held: 42 bases, read in frame from base 1. The germline V gene (reference sequence) gives CDR1 as GTSNPN and CDR2 as SVGIG. Cut back by 2 bases and 2 bases, the V and J ends lie 10 bases apart.

This clonotype originated in a young man in good health. The chain links TRBV30 with TRBJ1-5; the D gene lacks a confident call. The specimen was blood. The DNA sequence is TGTGCCTGGAGTAGCAACGCAGGCAATCAGCCCCAGCATTTT. This yields the protein CAWSSNAGNQPQHF.